This record concerns one TCR beta chain sequence. Its antigen is as yet unknown. Trimming at V came to 1 base and at J to 4 bases, leaving 3 bases not matched to a gene. This CDR3 comprises 14 residues. CDR1 SGHAT and CDR2 FQNNGV come from the germline V gene. The assay was immunoSEQ multiplex PCR, and TCRdb's table has in-frame clones only and misses some. The data show around 2,000,000 clones, over 85% seen once. This sample stems from a study of shared clonotypes between healthy human individuals. Naive CD8 cells comprised CD45RO-negative, CCR7-positively selected cells, excluding terminally differentiated effector memory CD45RA+ cells. Overall study results and limits: For sorted subsets, rarefaction showed incomplete sequencing despite large depth. Naive CD4 clonotypes were shared across several donors at roughly 5%.

The genes are TRBV11-2 and TRBJ2-7, with 8 nucleotides matching TRBD1. Sequenced material: naive CD8+ T cells sorted from blood. This TCR was sampled from a man aged 18-30 years in good health. CDR3 loop: CASSLADRGYEQYF. The CDR3 coding sequence is TGTGCCAGCAGCTTAGCCGACAGGGGATACGAGCAGTACTTC. The variable domain in full, completed from reference TRBV11-2 and TRBJ2-7, reads EAGVAQSPRYKIIEKRQSVAFWCNPISGHATLYWYQQILGQGPKLLIQFQNNGVVDDSQLPKDRFSAERLKGVDSTLKIQPAKLEDSAVYLCASSLADRGYEQYFGPGTRLTVT.